The rows below give T cell receptor beta chains drawn from one sample of a study of blood T cells in healthy people across ages. TCRdb re-called the 5' RACE reads with MiXCR, one entry per CDR3 protein. The top ten hold 25% to 35% of the sample, which has hundreds of thousands of distinct CDR3 sequences, approximately 40% seen once. The sample consisted of blood. The receptors shown here come from a man older than 75 in good health. CDR3s include the opening cysteine and the closing phenylalanine or tryptophan. Fields, in order: D gene, J gene, clone size, V gene, CDR3 DNA, CDR3 protein. A D gene is named only where the DNA matches it firmly. Size is omitted from some rows. Given values are once, few, many or a class for expanded clones.

D: TRBD1
J: TRBJ2-6
size: -
V: TRBV6-2/TRBV6-3
DNA: TGTGCCAGCAAAAGGGTCCAGGGGGCAGGAGGGGCCAACGTCCTGACTTTC
CDR3: CASKRVQGAGGANVLTF

D: -
J: TRBJ2-7
size: few
V: TRBV7-2
DNA: TGTGCCAGCAGCTTGGCGGGGTTCTACGAGCAGTACTTC
CDR3: CASSLAGFYEQYF

D: TRBD1
J: TRBJ2-3
size: few
V: TRBV6-6
DNA: TGTGCCAGCAGAACACAGGGGGAGGCAGATACGCAGTATTTT
CDR3: CASRTQGEADTQYF

D: -
J: TRBJ1-6
size: -
V: TRBV10-2
DNA: TGCGCCAGCAGTGCGACGCCCGTCCCCCTCCACTTT
CDR3: CASSATPVPLHF

D: -
J: TRBJ2-3
size: -
V: TRBV20-1
DNA: TGCAGTGCTAGAGCGATTGGACGCCTTAGCACAGATACGCAGTATTTT
CDR3: CSARAIGRLSTDTQYF

D: -
J: TRBJ1-5
size: -
V: TRBV12-3/TRBV12-4
DNA: TGTGCCAGCAGTTACCTCAGGGGATCTCAGCCCCAGCATTTT
CDR3: CASSYLRGSQPQHF

D: -
J: TRBJ1-4
size: -
V: TRBV7-9
DNA: TGTGCCAGCAGCTTAGATGGAGGGATGGCTGAAAAACTGTTTTTT
CDR3: CASSLDGGMAEKLFF

D: -
J: TRBJ1-2
size: few
V: TRBV6-1
DNA: TGTGCCAGCATGGGAACAGGAAGGGCCTATGGCTACACCTTC
CDR3: CASMGTGRAYGYTF

D: -
J: TRBJ2-7
size: few
V: TRBV27
DNA: TGTGCCAGCAGCGCAGGGTTATGGGGCGAGCAGTACTTC
CDR3: CASSAGLWGEQYF

D: -
J: TRBJ1-5
size: -
V: TRBV20-1
DNA: TGCAGTGCTAGTACCTCAGGGGAGAATCAGCCCCAGCATTTT
CDR3: CSASTSGENQPQHF